This T cell receptor beta chain was recorded in a study of graft-versus-host responses after intestinal transplantation. At the level of the study: Transplantation in recipients was multivisceral, liver-intestinal, or isolated intestinal.

Details on this clone: Its specificity is unknown.

Processing released intraepithelial and lamina propria lymphocytes from the graft tissue. Study-level points and caveats: Recipient bone marrow held GvH clones, some seen earlier in ileum or blood. Declining HvG levels early post-transplant were linked to peak circulating GvH clone levels.

The CDR3 runs 17 residues. Trimming removed 5 bases from V and 2 bases from J; junction bases left unmatched: 12. CDR1 and CDR2 (germline): MDHEN, SYDVKM. Clones were sequenced by immunoSEQ multiplex PCR, and TCRdb holds only the in-frame ones, with some missing. The sample gives about 15,000 clones, about 70% of which show up once; 20% to 30% is in the top ten. The chain links TRBV28 to TRBJ2-1; 7 positions agree with TRBD2. The sample consisted of ileum tissue, taken around 99 weeks after intestinal transplantation. The clonotype comes from a human patient who received an intestinal transplant, so some T cells may come from the graft donor. The CDR3: CASSPGGLKSPYNEQFF. The CDR3, as DNA: TGTGCCAGCAGTCCGGGGGGACTAAAGAGCCCCTACAATGAGCAGTTCTTC.